This entry concerns a single TCR beta chain. The data originate from a study of post-analysis software for immune sequencing data. Researchers reported that TCR beta cDNA libraries carried unique molecular identifiers. In TCRdb, the PCR reads were re-called with MiXCR into one record per CDR3 protein. The sample includes some 500,000 distinct CDR3 sequences, over 35% of them seen just once. The specimen sequenced was blood. The TCR sequence derives from a girl aged 5-17 years with multiple sclerosis.

DNA for the CDR3: TGTGCCAGCAGCACCGACAGGAACACTGAAGCTTTCTTT. This translates into CASSTDRNTEAFF. The chain employs TRBV7-3 and TRBJ1-1; D is perhaps TRBD1 (5 bases). This CDR3 has 13 residues. With 5 bases removed from V and 1 base from J, the gap between germline ends came to 8 bases. Germline V gives CDR1 SGHTA, CDR2 FQGTGA.